The text below deals with one T cell receptor (beta chain). Its specificity is unknown. These data originate in a study of cytomegalovirus exposure and HLA in healthy donors. CDR3 length: 15 amino acids. J gave up 1 base and V 11 bases, and 9 bases lay outside the gene matches. The germline gives CDR1 LNHNV, CDR2 YYDKDF (reference sequence). Researchers ran the PCR with 60 Vbeta and 13 Jbeta primers. TCRdb keeps only in-frame clones here, not all; method: immunoSEQ multiplex PCR. The sample includes 100,000 to 150,000 clones, under 90% seen only once; the top ten take 3.6%. Study-level findings and limits: Sequences of the TCR beta chain were said to predict the HLA-A and HLA-B alleles of most subjects accurately. TCR beta V- and J-gene trimming was later associated with a missense DCLRE1C variant. Available immune exposure information covered CMV serostatus only. Segments of the TCR beta V type were, in most cases, productive about 87% or about 30% of the time in an earlier analysis.

Sequencing was done on a sample of PBMCs. The chain joins TRBV15 to TRBJ2-3; 10 nucleotides line up with TRBD1. The TCR originated in a woman between 40 and 55 years old in good health and CMV-seropositive. CDR3 coding DNA: TGTGCCCCGAGCCGTGGGACAGGGGGCACAGATACGCAGTATTTT. Its protein product is CAPSRGTGGTDTQYF.